The TCR beta chain described here comes from a study of T cells in Graves' hyperthyroidism and ophthalmopathy. Template material for amplifying TCR beta CDR3 regions consisted of RNA transcripts. The HTBI primer set drove a first-round RT-PCR of the TCR CDR3. TCRdb called the multiplex PCR reads again in MiXCR, with one record for every CDR3 protein. The sample shows hundreds of thousands of distinct CDR3 sequences, about 20% of them seen only once. Orbital computed tomography, thyroid ultrasound, serum thyroxine and TRAb, and clinical symptoms together informed the diagnoses. The table lists this clonotype with a few counts. The J segment lost 2 bases and the V segment lost 5 bases, leaving 17 bases of the junction unmatched. The CDR3 contains 19 residues. Looked up from germline, CDR1 is SEHNR and CDR2 is FQNEAQ (reference sequence).

This sequence joins TRBV7-9 and TRBJ2-1, with 8 bases aligning to TRBD1. The TCR originated in a man in his forties with Graves' ophthalmopathy. The sample consisted of blood. The CDR3 protein is CASSRPGQGKRGTYNEQFF. The CDR3 coding sequence is TGTGCCAGCAGCCGCCCCGGACAGGGAAAACGGGGGACCTACAATGAGCAGTTCTTC.